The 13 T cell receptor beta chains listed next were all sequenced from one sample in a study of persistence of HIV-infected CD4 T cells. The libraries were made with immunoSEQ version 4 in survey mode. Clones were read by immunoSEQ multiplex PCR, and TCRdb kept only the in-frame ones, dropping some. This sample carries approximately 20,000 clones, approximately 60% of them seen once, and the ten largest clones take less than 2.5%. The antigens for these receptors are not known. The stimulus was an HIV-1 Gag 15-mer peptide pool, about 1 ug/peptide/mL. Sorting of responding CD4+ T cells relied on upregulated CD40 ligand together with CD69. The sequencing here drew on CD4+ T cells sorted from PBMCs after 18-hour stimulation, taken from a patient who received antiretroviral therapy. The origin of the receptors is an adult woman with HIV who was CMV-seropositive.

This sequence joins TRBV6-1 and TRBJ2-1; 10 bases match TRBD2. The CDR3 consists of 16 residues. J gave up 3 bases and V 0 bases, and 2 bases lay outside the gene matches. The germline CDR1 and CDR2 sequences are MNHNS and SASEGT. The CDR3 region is CASSEAERGGYNEQFF. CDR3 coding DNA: TGTGCCAGCAGTGAAGCGGAGCGGGGGGGCTACAATGAGCAGTTCTTC.

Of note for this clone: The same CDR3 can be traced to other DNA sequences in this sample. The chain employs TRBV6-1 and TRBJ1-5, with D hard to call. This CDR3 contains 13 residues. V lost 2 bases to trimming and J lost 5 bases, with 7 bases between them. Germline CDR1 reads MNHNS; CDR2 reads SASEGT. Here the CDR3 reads CASSERWDQPQHF. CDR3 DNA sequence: TGTGCCAGCAGTGAAAGGTGGGATCAGCCCCAGCATTTT.

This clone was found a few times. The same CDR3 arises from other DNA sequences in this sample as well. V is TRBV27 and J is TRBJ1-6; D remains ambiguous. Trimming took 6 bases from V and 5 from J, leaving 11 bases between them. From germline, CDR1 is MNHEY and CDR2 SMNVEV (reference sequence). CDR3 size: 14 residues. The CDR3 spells CASSPGRNNSPLHF. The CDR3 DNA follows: TGTGCCAGCAGCCCCGGGCGGAATAATTCACCCCTCCACTTT.

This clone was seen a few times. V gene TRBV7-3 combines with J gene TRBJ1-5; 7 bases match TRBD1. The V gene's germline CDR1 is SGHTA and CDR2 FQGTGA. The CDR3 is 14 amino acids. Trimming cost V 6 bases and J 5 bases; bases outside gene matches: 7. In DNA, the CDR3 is TGTGCCAGCAGTCCCTCAGGGGGGCATCAGCCCCAGCATTTT. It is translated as CASSPSGGHQPQHF.

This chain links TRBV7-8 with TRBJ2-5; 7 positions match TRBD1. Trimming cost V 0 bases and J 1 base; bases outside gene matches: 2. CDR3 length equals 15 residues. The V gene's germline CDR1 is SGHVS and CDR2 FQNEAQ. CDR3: CASSLAGGLQETQYF. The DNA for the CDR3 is TGTGCCAGCAGCTTAGCAGGGGGCCTCCAAGAGACCCAGTACTTC.

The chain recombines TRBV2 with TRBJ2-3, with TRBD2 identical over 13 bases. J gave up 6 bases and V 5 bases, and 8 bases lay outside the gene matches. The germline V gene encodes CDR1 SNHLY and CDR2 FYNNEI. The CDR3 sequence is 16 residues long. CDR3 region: CASSSRTSGGRDTQYF. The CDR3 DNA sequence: TGTGCCAGCAGTTCACGGACTAGCGGGGGCAGGGATACGCAGTATTTT.

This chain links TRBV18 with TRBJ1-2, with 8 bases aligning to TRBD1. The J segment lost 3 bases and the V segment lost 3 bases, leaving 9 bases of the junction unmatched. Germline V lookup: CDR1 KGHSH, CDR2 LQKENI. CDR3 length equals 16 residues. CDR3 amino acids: CASSPIATGGDYGYTF. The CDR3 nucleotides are TGTGCCAGCTCACCGATCGCTACAGGGGGGGACTATGGCTACACCTTC.

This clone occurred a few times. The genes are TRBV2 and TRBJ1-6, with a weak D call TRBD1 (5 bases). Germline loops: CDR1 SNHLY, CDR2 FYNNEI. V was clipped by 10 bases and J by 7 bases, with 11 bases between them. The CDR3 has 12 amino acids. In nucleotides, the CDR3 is TGTGCCACCGGGACGGAAAATTCACCCCTCCACTTT. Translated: CATGTENSPLHF.

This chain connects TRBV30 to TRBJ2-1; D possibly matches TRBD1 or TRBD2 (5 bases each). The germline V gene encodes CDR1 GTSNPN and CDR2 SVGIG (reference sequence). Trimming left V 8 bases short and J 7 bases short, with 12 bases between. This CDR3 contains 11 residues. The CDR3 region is CAGGVSNEQFF. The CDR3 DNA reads TGTGCCGGGGGAGTCTCTAATGAGCAGTTCTTC.

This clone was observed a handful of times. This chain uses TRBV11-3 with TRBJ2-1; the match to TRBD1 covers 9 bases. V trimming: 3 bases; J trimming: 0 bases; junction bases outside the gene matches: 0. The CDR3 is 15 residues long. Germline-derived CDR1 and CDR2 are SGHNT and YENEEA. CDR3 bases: TGTGCCAGCAGCTTGGACAGGGGCTCCTACAATGAGCAGTTCTTC. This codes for CASSLDRGSYNEQFF.

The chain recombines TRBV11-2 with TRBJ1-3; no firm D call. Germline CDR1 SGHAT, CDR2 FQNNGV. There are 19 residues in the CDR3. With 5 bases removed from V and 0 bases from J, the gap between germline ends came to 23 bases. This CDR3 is CASSLTPSLGWSSGNTIYF. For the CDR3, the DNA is TGTGCCAGCAGCCTAACGCCCTCGCTGGGTTGGAGCTCTGGAAACACCATATATTTT.

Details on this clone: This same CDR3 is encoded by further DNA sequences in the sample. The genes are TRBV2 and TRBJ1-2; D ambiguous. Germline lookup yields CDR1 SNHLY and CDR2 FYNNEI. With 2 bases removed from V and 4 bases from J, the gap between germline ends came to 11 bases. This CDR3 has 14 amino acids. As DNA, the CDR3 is TGTGCCAGCAGTGAACCGGGAGTGAGCTATGGCTACACCTTC. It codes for CASSEPGVSYGYTF.

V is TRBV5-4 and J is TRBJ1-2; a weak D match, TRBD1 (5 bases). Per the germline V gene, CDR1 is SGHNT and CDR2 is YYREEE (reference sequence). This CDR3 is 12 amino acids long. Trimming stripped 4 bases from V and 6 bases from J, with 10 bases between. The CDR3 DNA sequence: TGTGCCAGCAGCCCAGGGAACCATGGCTACACCTTC. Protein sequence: CASSPGNHGYTF.